Listed below are T cell receptor beta chains from one sample, sequenced in a study of T cell responses to AZD1222 COVID-19 vaccine. Repertoires were generated with immunoSEQ multiplex PCR, while TCRdb's copy carries only in-frame clones and drops some. The data show roughly 120,000 clones, 85% to 90% seen once. Sequenced here: peripheral blood, sampled on day 0 of AZD1222 vaccination. The source of these receptors is an adult in good health. Both conserved end residues are part of each CDR3. The order of the fields is V gene, D gene, clone size, J gene, CDR3 protein, CDR3 DNA. A D gene is named only where the DNA matches it firmly. The size field is filled for only some rows; it gives once, few, many or a size class.

v_gene: TRBV5-1; d_gene: -; abundance: -; j_gene: TRBJ2-5; CDR3aa: CASSLIPTGSETQYF; CDR3nt: TGCGCCAGCAGCTTGATTCCAACAGGGAGCGAGACCCAGTACTTC
v_gene: TRBV11-2; d_gene: -; abundance: -; j_gene: TRBJ2-3; CDR3aa: CASSLELALRTDTQYF; CDR3nt: TGTGCCAGCAGCTTAGAACTAGCCCTACGCACAGATACGCAGTATTTT
v_gene: TRBV6-2/TRBV6-3; d_gene: -; abundance: -; j_gene: TRBJ1-2; CDR3aa: CASSLQAGNYGYTF; CDR3nt: TGTGCCAGCAGCCTCCAGGCGGGGAACTATGGCTACACCTTC
v_gene: TRBV13; d_gene: -; abundance: few; j_gene: TRBJ2-1; CDR3aa: CASSPGGGVYNEQFF; CDR3nt: TGTGCCAGCAGCCCAGGGGGAGGGGTCTACAATGAGCAGTTCTTC
v_gene: TRBV5-4; d_gene: -; abundance: -; j_gene: TRBJ2-4; CDR3aa: CASSLVGVNIQYF; CDR3nt: TGTGCCAGCAGCTTGGTAGGGGTAAACATTCAGTACTTC
v_gene: TRBV4-1; d_gene: TRBD2; abundance: -; j_gene: TRBJ2-4; CDR3aa: CASSIVGTTKKYF; CDR3nt: TGCGCCAGCAGCATTGTGGGGACTACCAAAAAGTACTTC
v_gene: TRBV6-5; d_gene: -; abundance: -; j_gene: TRBJ2-7; CDR3aa: CASTRPTGLNYEQYF; CDR3nt: TGTGCCAGCACCAGACCGACAGGACTCAACTACGAGCAGTACTTC
v_gene: TRBV29-1; d_gene: -; abundance: -; j_gene: TRBJ2-1; CDR3aa: CSVGLVRNNEQFF; CDR3nt: TGCAGCGTGGGCCTGGTTCGAAACAATGAGCAGTTCTTC
v_gene: TRBV29-1; d_gene: -; abundance: -; j_gene: TRBJ2-7; CDR3aa: CSVEVLYEQYF; CDR3nt: TGCAGCGTTGAAGTCCTCTACGAGCAGTACTTC
v_gene: TRBV5-1; d_gene: TRBD2; abundance: once; j_gene: TRBJ2-1; CDR3aa: CASSLSGRADDEQFF; CDR3nt: TGCGCCAGCAGCTTAAGCGGGAGGGCCGACGATGAGCAGTTCTTC
v_gene: TRBV6-2/TRBV6-3; d_gene: -; abundance: -; j_gene: TRBJ2-2; CDR3aa: CASSSVRARNTGELFF; CDR3nt: TGTGCCAGCAGCTCCGTCCGAGCCAGAAACACCGGGGAGCTGTTTTTT
v_gene: TRBV6-4; d_gene: -; abundance: -; j_gene: TRBJ2-7; CDR3aa: CASSDSGQGLNEQYF; CDR3nt: TGTGCCAGCAGTGACTCGGGGCAGGGTTTGAACGAGCAGTACTTC
v_gene: TRBV3-1/TRBV3-2; d_gene: -; abundance: -; j_gene: TRBJ1-6; CDR3aa: CASSQGTNSPLHF; CDR3nt: TGTGCCAGCAGCCAAGGGACAAATTCACCCCTCCACTTT
v_gene: TRBV5-1; d_gene: -; abundance: -; j_gene: TRBJ2-7; CDR3aa: CASRWQGGSDEQYF; CDR3nt: TGCGCCAGCAGGTGGCAGGGAGGATCTGACGAGCAGTACTTC
v_gene: TRBV7-2; d_gene: TRBD1; abundance: -; j_gene: TRBJ2-1; CDR3aa: CASSPDRGPYNEQFF; CDR3nt: TGTGCCAGCAGCCCGGACAGGGGGCCTTACAATGAGCAGTTCTTC
v_gene: TRBV18; d_gene: -; abundance: -; j_gene: TRBJ1-5; CDR3aa: CASSPGNQPQHF; CDR3nt: TGTGCCAGCTCCCCGGGCAATCAGCCCCAGCATTTT
v_gene: TRBV28; d_gene: TRBD2; abundance: -; j_gene: TRBJ2-2; CDR3aa: CASSLQGTSGRRELFF; CDR3nt: TGTGCCAGCAGTTTACAGGGGACTAGCGGGAGGAGGGAGCTGTTTTTT
v_gene: TRBV5-1; d_gene: TRBD1; abundance: few; j_gene: TRBJ2-5; CDR3aa: CASSRTGIGETQYF; CDR3nt: TGCGCCAGCAGCAGGACAGGGATAGGGGAGACCCAGTACTTC
v_gene: TRBV19; d_gene: -; abundance: -; j_gene: TRBJ1-4; CDR3aa: CASSHPTLRGKLFF; CDR3nt: TGTGCCAGTAGCCATCCGACCCTGAGGGGAAAACTGTTTTTT
v_gene: TRBV4-1; d_gene: TRBD1; abundance: few; j_gene: TRBJ2-2; CDR3aa: CASSQDRTGSSITNTGELFF; CDR3nt: TGCGCCAGCAGCCAAGACAGGACAGGGTCGAGCATTACGAACACCGGGGAGCTGTTTTTT
v_gene: TRBV5-4; d_gene: -; abundance: -; j_gene: TRBJ1-4; CDR3aa: CASSRAGGTNEKLFF; CDR3nt: TGTGCCAGCAGCCGAGCGGGAGGAACTAATGAAAAACTGTTTTTT
v_gene: TRBV12-5; d_gene: -; abundance: -; j_gene: TRBJ2-3; CDR3aa: CASGRGLNPSTDTQYF; CDR3nt: TGTGCTAGTGGTCGCGGACTGAACCCTAGCACAGATACGCAGTATTTT
v_gene: TRBV27; d_gene: TRBD2; abundance: -; j_gene: TRBJ2-3; CDR3aa: CASSFKSLAGGFSGTDTQYF; CDR3nt: TGTGCCAGCAGTTTTAAGTCCCTAGCGGGAGGGTTCTCGGGCACAGATACGCAGTATTTT
v_gene: TRBV5-4; d_gene: TRBD2; abundance: once; j_gene: TRBJ2-7; CDR3aa: CASSPISGGAYEQYF; CDR3nt: TGTGCCAGCAGCCCGATTAGCGGGGGGGCCTACGAGCAGTACTTC
v_gene: TRBV21-1; d_gene: -; abundance: once; j_gene: TRBJ1-6; CDR3aa: CATGTGCDSPLHF; CDR3nt: TGTGCCACCGGGACAGGCTGCGATTCACCCCTCCACTTT
v_gene: TRBV24-1; d_gene: -; abundance: few; j_gene: TRBJ2-2; CDR3aa: CATRVDSQAGGELFF; CDR3nt: TGTGCCACCAGGGTAGACTCGCAGGCGGGCGGGGAGCTGTTTTTT
v_gene: TRBV3-1/TRBV3-2; d_gene: TRBD1; abundance: -; j_gene: TRBJ2-5; CDR3aa: CASSQDGTARFTGETQYF; CDR3nt: TGTGCCAGCAGCCAAGATGGGACAGCCAGGTTCACGGGGGAGACCCAGTACTTC
v_gene: TRBV7-6; d_gene: -; abundance: once; j_gene: TRBJ2-2; CDR3aa: CASSKGQFTGELFF; CDR3nt: TGTGCCAGCAGCAAAGGACAGTTCACCGGGGAGCTGTTTTTT
v_gene: TRBV19; d_gene: -; abundance: -; j_gene: TRBJ1-5; CDR3aa: CASSIVDGSNQPQHF; CDR3nt: TGTGCCAGTAGTATAGTGGATGGGAGCAATCAGCCCCAGCATTTT
v_gene: TRBV6-5; d_gene: -; abundance: -; j_gene: TRBJ1-4; CDR3aa: CASKTPAVNEKLFF; CDR3nt: TGTGCCAGCAAGACACCTGCGGTTAATGAAAAACTGTTTTTT
v_gene: TRBV11-2; d_gene: -; abundance: -; j_gene: TRBJ1-2; CDR3aa: CASSPSRLGGYTF; CDR3nt: TGTGCCAGCAGCCCCAGTCGGTTAGGTGGCTACACCTTC
v_gene: TRBV9; d_gene: -; abundance: -; j_gene: TRBJ2-1; CDR3aa: CASSVESPGPLYNEQFF; CDR3nt: TGTGCCAGCAGCGTAGAGTCTCCGGGTCCCCTTTACAATGAGCAGTTCTTC
v_gene: TRBV5-1; d_gene: TRBD1; abundance: -; j_gene: TRBJ1-3; CDR3aa: CASSLGTAHERTIYF; CDR3nt: TGCGCCAGCAGCCTCGGGACAGCCCATGAGAGGACCATATATTTT
v_gene: TRBV5-1; d_gene: TRBD2; abundance: once; j_gene: TRBJ2-2; CDR3aa: CASSSGGTSTGELFF; CDR3nt: TGCGCCAGCAGCTCGGGGGGGACTTCCACCGGGGAGCTGTTTTTT
v_gene: TRBV30; d_gene: TRBD1; abundance: -; j_gene: TRBJ1-3; CDR3aa: CAWSLTPGTEDGNTIYF; CDR3nt: TGTGCCTGGAGTCTGACCCCCGGGACAGAAGATGGAAACACCATATATTTT
v_gene: TRBV6-2/TRBV6-3; d_gene: -; abundance: -; j_gene: TRBJ1-5; CDR3aa: CASSYSGIASNQPQHF; CDR3nt: TGTGCCAGCAGTTACTCGGGGATAGCGAGCAATCAGCCCCAGCATTTT
v_gene: TRBV30; d_gene: -; abundance: few; j_gene: TRBJ1-4; CDR3aa: CAWSVGSNNEKLFF; CDR3nt: TGTGCCTGGAGTGTGGGTAGCAATAATGAAAAACTGTTTTTT